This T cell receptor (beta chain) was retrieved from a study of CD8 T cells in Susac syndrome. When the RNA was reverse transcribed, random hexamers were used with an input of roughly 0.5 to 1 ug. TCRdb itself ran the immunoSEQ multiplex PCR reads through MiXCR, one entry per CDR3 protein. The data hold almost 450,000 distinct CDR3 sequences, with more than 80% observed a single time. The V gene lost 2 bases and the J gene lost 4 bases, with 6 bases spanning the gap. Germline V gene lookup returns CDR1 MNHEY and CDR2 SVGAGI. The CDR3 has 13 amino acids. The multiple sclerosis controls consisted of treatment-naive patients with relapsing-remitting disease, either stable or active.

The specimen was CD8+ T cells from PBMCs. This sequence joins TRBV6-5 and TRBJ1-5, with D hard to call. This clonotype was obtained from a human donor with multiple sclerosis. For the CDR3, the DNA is TGTGCCAGCAGTTACGACTGGAATCAGCCCCAGCATTTT. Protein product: CASSYDWNQPQHF.